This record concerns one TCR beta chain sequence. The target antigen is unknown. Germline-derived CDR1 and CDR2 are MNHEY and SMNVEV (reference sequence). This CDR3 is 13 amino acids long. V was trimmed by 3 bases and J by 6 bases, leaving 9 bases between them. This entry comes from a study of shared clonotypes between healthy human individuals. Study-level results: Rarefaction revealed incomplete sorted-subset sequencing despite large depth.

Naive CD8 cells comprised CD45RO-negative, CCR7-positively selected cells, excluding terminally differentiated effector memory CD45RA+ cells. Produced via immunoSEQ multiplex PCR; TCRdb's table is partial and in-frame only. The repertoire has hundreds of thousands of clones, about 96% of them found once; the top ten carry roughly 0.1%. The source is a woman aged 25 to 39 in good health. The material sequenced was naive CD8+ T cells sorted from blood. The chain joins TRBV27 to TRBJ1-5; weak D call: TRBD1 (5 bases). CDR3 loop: CASSFGGGQPQHF. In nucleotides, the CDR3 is TGTGCCAGCAGTTTTGGGGGGGGTCAGCCCCAGCATTTT.